This T cell receptor beta chain emerged from a study of CD8 T cells in Susac syndrome. The CDR3 consists of 16 residues. Germline lookup yields CDR1 MNHEY and CDR2 SMNVEV (reference sequence). With 2 bases clipped from V and 5 bases from J, the junction kept 7 bases outside the gene matches. Random hexamers were used to reverse transcribe roughly 0.45 to 1 ug of RNA. TCRdb itself ran the immunoSEQ multiplex PCR reads through MiXCR, one entry per CDR3 protein. The sample contains approximately 150,000 distinct CDR3 sequences, roughly 80% of which appear only once. The genes are TRBV27 and TRBJ1-4; 8 positions agree with TRBD1. This sequence was found in a human donor with multiple sclerosis. The sequenced sample was CD8+ T cells from PBMCs. CDR3: CASSLLGTGENEKLFF. The CDR3 nucleotides are TGTGCCAGCAGTTTACTGGGGACAGGAGAAAATGAAAAACTGTTTTTT.